This is a list of T cell receptor beta chains from one sample in a study of blood T cell repertoires in COVID-19. Here immunoSEQ multiplex PCR was the method, and the copy in TCRdb shows in-frame clones only, minus some. Among about 110,000 clones listed, approximately 85% were seen once. Sequencing was carried out using peripheral blood. The origin of the receptors is a human donor in a cohort sampled during active COVID-19. Each CDR3 is given with its conserved first and last residue. D genes are given only for firm matches. Clone size appears in some rows only: once, few, many, or a class for an expanded clone.

V gene	D gene	J gene	clone size	CDR3 DNA	CDR3 protein
TRBV11-2	TRBD2	TRBJ2-1	-	TGTGCCAGCAGCCATTCAACCTCCGGGACTAGCTCTATTGAGCAGTTCTTC	CASSHSTSGTSSIEQFF
TRBV4-1	-	TRBJ2-3	once	TGCGCCAGCAGCCAAGCCCCCTGGTATGGGAGTACCACAGATACGCAGTATTTT	CASSQAPWYGSTTDTQYF
TRBV6-2/TRBV6-3	TRBD2	TRBJ2-3	-	TGTGCCAGCAGTTACGGGACTAGCGGGGGCCCCGACACGCAGTATTTT	CASSYGTSGGPDTQYF
TRBV7-9	TRBD2	TRBJ2-7	-	TGTGCCAGCAGCTTAGCGGGAGGGCCGGGAGAGCAGTACTTC	CASSLAGGPGEQYF
TRBV3-1/TRBV3-2	TRBD2	TRBJ2-1	-	TGTGCCAGCAGCCAAGGGACTAGTGGAGAGCAGTTCTTC	CASSQGTSGEQFF
TRBV6-2/TRBV6-3	TRBD2	TRBJ2-3	-	TGTGCCAGCAGTTCCCGGACTAGCGTTCCGGAGGGGGGCACAGATACGCAGTATTTT	CASSSRTSVPEGGTDTQYF
TRBV9	-	TRBJ2-3	-	TGTGCCAGCAGCCCGACGGGGGTGGATACGCAGTATTTT	CASSPTGVDTQYF
TRBV12-2	-	TRBJ2-7	-	TGTGCAAGTCGCTTAGTATTCTGGGGCGGCTACGAGCAGTACTTC	CASRLVFWGGYEQYF
TRBV6-5	-	TRBJ2-5	-	TGTGCCAGCAGTTACTCTCCAGGGGCGAGGGTAGAGACCCAGTACTTC	CASSYSPGARVETQYF
TRBV6-5	-	TRBJ1-6	-	TGTGCCACCGCACTAAGCTCCTATAATTCACCCCTCCACTTT	CATALSSYNSPLHF